This is a list of T cell receptor beta chains from one sample in a study of shared clonotypes between healthy human individuals. Method: immunoSEQ multiplex PCR; TCRdb's copy keeps in-frame clones and lacks some. The sample has roughly 1,500,000 clones, approximately 98.5% seen once; the top ten hold under 0.45%. Sequenced: naive CD4+ T cells sorted from blood. The receptor set was obtained from a young man in good health. Both conserved end residues are part of each CDR3. Each record gives: V gene, D gene, J gene, clone size, CDR3 protein, CDR3 DNA. A D gene is named only where the DNA matches it firmly. Rows give clone size only sometimes, using once, few, many, or a class for an expanded clone.

V: TRBV6-1; D: .; J: TRBJ1-5; size: .; CDR3: CASSEIRTGIHSNQPQHF; DNA: TGTGCCAGCAGTGAAATCAGAACAGGGATCCATAGCAATCAGCCCCAGCATTTT
V: TRBV9; D: .; J: TRBJ1-3; size: .; CDR3: CASSVGPKGDTIYF; DNA: TGTGCCAGCAGCGTCGGTCCCAAGGGGGACACCATATATTTT
V: TRBV9; D: TRBD2; J: TRBJ2-7; size: .; CDR3: CASSPLAGGGYEQYF; DNA: TGTGCCAGCAGCCCTTTAGCGGGAGGAGGCTACGAGCAGTACTTC
V: TRBV11-1; D: TRBD2; J: TRBJ2-1; size: once; CDR3: CASSLGTSGSNEQFF; DNA: TGTGCCAGCAGCTTGGGGACTAGCGGGAGCAATGAGCAGTTCTTC
V: TRBV5-8; D: TRBD1; J: TRBJ2-1; size: .; CDR3: CASSPKRGDRNEQFF; DNA: TGTGCCAGCAGCCCCAAGAGGGGGGACAGGAATGAGCAGTTCTTC
V: TRBV7-8; D: TRBD1; J: TRBJ2-1; size: .; CDR3: CASSLQGSTGQFF; DNA: TGTGCCAGCAGCCTACAGGGGTCGACGGGGCAGTTCTTC
V: TRBV18; D: .; J: TRBJ2-1; size: .; CDR3: CASSPLFYEQFF; DNA: TGTGCCAGCTCACCACTATTCTATGAGCAGTTCTTC
V: TRBV9; D: TRBD1; J: TRBJ1-5; size: .; CDR3: CASSVNQGQGRSNQPQHF; DNA: TGTGCCAGCAGCGTAAATCAGGGACAGGGACGTAGCAATCAGCCCCAGCATTTT
V: TRBV5-4; D: TRBD2; J: TRBJ2-1; size: .; CDR3: CASSLPTSAPNEQFF; DNA: TGTGCCAGCAGCTTGCCTACTAGCGCGCCCAATGAGCAGTTCTTC
V: TRBV9; D: TRBD2; J: TRBJ2-3; size: .; CDR3: CASSKTSGRDFDTQYF; DNA: TGTGCCAGCAGCAAAACTAGCGGGAGGGATTTTGATACGCAGTATTTT
V: TRBV30; D: .; J: TRBJ1-2; size: .; CDR3: CAWSRFNYGYTF; DNA: TGTGCCTGGAGTCGTTTTAACTATGGCTACACCTTC
V: TRBV7-9; D: .; J: TRBJ2-7; size: .; CDR3: CASSSIGTWSEQYF; DNA: TGTGCCAGCAGCTCTATAGGGACGTGGAGTGAGCAGTACTTC
V: TRBV19; D: TRBD1; J: TRBJ1-2; size: .; CDR3: CASSIPGTGNGYTF; DNA: TGTGCCAGTAGTATCCCCGGGACAGGGAATGGCTACACCTTC
V: TRBV25-1; D: .; J: TRBJ1-5; size: .; CDR3: CASSPGQVNQPQHF; DNA: TGTGCCAGCAGCCCGGGACAAGTCAATCAGCCCCAGCATTTT
V: TRBV30; D: .; J: TRBJ1-1; size: .; CDR3: CAWSVPWGANTEAFF; DNA: TGTGCCTGGAGTGTACCTTGGGGCGCGAACACTGAAGCTTTCTTT
V: TRBV7-3; D: TRBD1; J: TRBJ1-1; size: .; CDR3: CASSADRAAEAFF; DNA: TGTGCCAGCAGCGCCGACAGGGCCGCTGAAGCTTTCTTT
V: TRBV7-9; D: TRBD1; J: TRBJ1-1; size: .; CDR3: CASSEYRGRYTEAFF; DNA: TGTGCCAGCAGCGAGTACAGGGGAAGGTACACTGAAGCTTTCTTT
V: TRBV7-9; D: TRBD1; J: TRBJ2-2; size: .; CDR3: CASSRQGQTTGELFF; DNA: TGTGCCAGCAGCCGACAGGGACAAACCACCGGGGAGCTGTTTTTT